The 30 T cell receptor beta chains in this list originate from one sample, sequenced in a study of blood T cell repertoires in COVID-19. This table comes from immunoSEQ multiplex PCR, and its TCRdb copy is limited to in-frame clones, with some not included. Found here are some 180,000 clones, approximately 80% of them singletons; the top ten hold 7%. Sample: peripheral blood. These receptors came from a woman between 40 and 50 years old with COVID-19, enrolled during active disease.

The rearrangement links TRBV27 to TRBJ1-1; D is perhaps TRBD1 (6 bases). V was cut by 5 bases and J by 3 bases, with 13 bases left in between. Germline V lookup: CDR1 MNHEY, CDR2 SMNVEV (reference sequence). The CDR3 totals 14 residues. CDR3 loop: CASSPRGADTEAFF. The CDR3 nucleotides are TGTGCCAGCAGTCCCAGGGGCGCGGACACTGAAGCTTTCTTT.

The chain joins TRBV11-2 to TRBJ1-6, with no clear D. This CDR3 contains 16 residues. Germline CDR1 is SGHAT and CDR2 is FQNNGV. The germline V and J ends were trimmed by 5 bases and 16 bases, with 27 bases remaining between them. The DNA of the CDR3 is TGTGCCAGCAGCAAAGAAATCTCAAACCGAGCCCAATCGCTCCACTTT. The encoded protein is CASSKEISNRAQSLHF.

This chain links TRBV18 with TRBJ2-5, with TRBD1 identical over 9 bases. This CDR3 comprises 15 residues. Germline trimming cut 3 bases from V and 4 bases from J; bases unmatched to any gene: 6. Germline-derived CDR1 and CDR2 are KGHSH and LQKENI. The CDR3 DNA reads as TGTGCCAGCTCACCTCCGGGACAGGGAGGAGAGACCCAGTACTTC. Protein sequence: CASSPPGQGGETQYF.

This clone was picked up a small number of times. The DNA of the CDR3 is TGTGCCAGTAGCCCCCGGGGTTACAATGAGCAGTTCTTC. Translation: CASSPRGYNEQFF. J is TRBJ2-1 and V is TRBV19; the D gene is possibly TRBD2 (5 bases). CDR1 and CDR2 (germline): LNHDA, SQIVND (reference sequence). Between the trimmed V and J ends, which lost 6 bases and 4 bases, there was a span of 10 bases. This CDR3 comprises 13 residues.

This sequence joins TRBV6-5 and TRBJ2-1; TRBD2 aligns across 7 bases. Unmatched junction bases numbered 10, after V lost 4 bases and J lost 7 bases. The CDR3 length is 15 residues. From germline, CDR1 is MNHEY and CDR2 SVGAGI. The CDR3 DNA is TGTGCCAGCAGTTTCCGGGGATCAGCGGGGAATGAGCAGTTCTTC. It yields the protein CASSFRGSAGNEQFF.

This chain links TRBV10-3 with TRBJ1-6; no clear D. V gave up 3 bases and J gave up 0 bases, with 6 bases separating them. The CDR3 contains 15 residues. Per the germline V gene, CDR1 is ENHRY and CDR2 is SYGVKD. The CDR3 spells CAISDRSSYNSPLHF. CDR3 coding DNA: TGTGCCATCAGTGATCGGAGCTCCTATAATTCACCCCTCCACTTT.

The V call is TRBV28, the J call TRBJ2-7; D is unresolved. This CDR3 region has 12 residues. Germline CDR1 reads MDHEN; CDR2 reads SYDVKM. V dropped 2 bases and J dropped 5 bases, with 7 bases sitting between them. CDR3 protein: CASSLKRNEQYF. The CDR3 DNA reads as TGTGCCAGCAGTTTAAAGCGCAACGAGCAGTACTTC.

The table lists this clone with a count of one. The gene calls are TRBV6-6 and TRBJ1-5; 8 nucleotides line up with TRBD1. The length of the CDR3 is 15 residues. V shed 2 bases and J 6 bases; nucleotides not matched to a gene: 6. Germline V gene data show CDR1 as MNHNY and CDR2 as SVGAGI (reference sequence). CDR3 residues: CASSYDRGIGQPQHF. CDR3 nucleotide sequence: TGTGCCAGCAGTTACGACAGGGGAATAGGTCAGCCCCAGCATTTT.

This sequence joins TRBV9 and TRBJ1-5; D unresolved. CDR1 and CDR2 from the germline V gene are SGDLS and YYNGEE. The CDR3 runs to 14 residues. Trimming took 5 bases from V and 2 from J, leaving 11 bases between them. The CDR3 bases are TGTGCCAGCAGTCGCGACACCCGCAATCAGCCCCAGCATTTT. Its protein is CASSRDTRNQPQHF.

CDR3 sequence: CASSGAPYEQYF. CDR3 in DNA: TGTGCCAGCTCAGGGGCCCCCTACGAGCAGTACTTC. V is TRBV2 and J is TRBJ2-7, with D possibly being TRBD1 (6 bases). This CDR3 is built from 12 residues. Per germline, CDR1 SNHLY and CDR2 FYNNEI. Trimming took 8 bases from V and 2 from J, leaving 10 bases between them. Drawing the rest from reference TRBV2 and TRBJ2-7, the complete variable domain is EPEVTQTPSHQVTQMGQEVILRCVPISNHLYFYWYRQILGQKVEFLVSFYNNEISEKSEIFDDQFSVERPDGSNFTLKIRSTKLEDSAMYFCASSGAPYEQYFGPGTRLTVT.

In its sample, this clone was seen once. The V and J genes are TRBV3-1 (or the pseudogene TRBV3-2) and TRBJ2-5, with 16 bases that match TRBD2. Looked up from germline, CDR1 is LGHDT and CDR2 is YNNKEL (reference sequence). V lost 8 bases and J lost 2; bases outside the gene matches: 8. CDR3 size: 17 residues. CDR3 sequence reads: CASEGLAGGPLQETQYF. In DNA, the CDR3 is TGTGCCAGCGAGGGACTAGCGGGGGGGCCACTACAAGAGACCCAGTACTTC.

The rearrangement links TRBV18 to TRBJ2-5, with a tentative D call TRBD2 (5 bases). CDR1 is KGHSH, CDR2 LQKENI, per germline. Trimming took off 3 bases at V and 5 bases at J, with 16 bases between the two ends. CDR3 length equals 15 residues. The CDR3 DNA sequence: TGTGCCAGCTCACCCCCGCTTGCCTCGGGGGAGACCCAGTACTTC. Translating gives CASSPPLASGETQYF.

This sequence joins TRBV28 and TRBJ2-3; unclear D gene. V was clipped by 2 bases and J by 1 base, with 7 bases between them. The CDR3 runs to 14 residues. Germline V gene lookup returns CDR1 MDHEN and CDR2 SYDVKM. CDR3 residues: CASSLRQGTDTQYF. DNA for the CDR3: TGTGCCAGCAGTTTACGGCAGGGCACAGATACGCAGTATTTT.

The chain links TRBV19 to TRBJ1-4; D gene uncertain. Germline values: CDR1 LNHDA, CDR2 SQIVND (reference sequence). This CDR3 comprises 15 residues. V was clipped by 4 bases and J by 7 bases, with 16 bases between them. For the CDR3, the DNA is TGTGCCAGTAGTAGCCCCCTGGAGACGCTTGAAAAACTGTTTTTT. Its translation is CASSSPLETLEKLFF.

The chain has TRBV4-1 and TRBJ2-5; tentatively, D is TRBD2 (6 bases). The CDR3 has 15 residues. V was shortened by 3 bases and J by 5 bases, with 16 bases between the two germline ends. Germline V gives CDR1 MGHRA, CDR2 YSYEKL. Here the CDR3 DNA reads TGCGCCAGCAGCCAGGAGCCCGGAGGGGCGGAGACCCAGTACTTC. It codes for CASSQEPGGAETQYF.

The count of this clone is one. V gene TRBV12-3 or TRBV12-4 combines with J gene TRBJ1-1; D call uncertain. V was shortened by 3 bases and J by 1 base, with 6 bases between the two germline ends. The CDR3 is made up of 13 amino acids. In DNA form, the CDR3 reads TGTGCCAGCAGTTTGGCGGAGAACACTGAAGCTTTCTTT. This sequence encodes CASSLAENTEAFF.

The V call is TRBV7-9, the J call TRBJ1-3; D is uncertain. Trimming removed 1 base from V and 4 bases from J, with 11 bases in between. CDR1 SEHNR and CDR2 FQNEAQ come from the germline V gene (reference sequence). This CDR3 has 15 residues. CDR3 in amino acids: CASSLVPVSGNTIYF. CDR3 sequence (DNA): TGTGCCAGCAGCTTAGTTCCAGTTTCCGGAAACACCATATATTTT.

There are a few counts of this clone. This chain connects TRBV4-2 to TRBJ2-3; D possibly corresponds to TRBD2 (6 bases). The CDR3 spans 16 residues. V was cut by 0 bases and J by 4 bases, with 14 bases left in between. Germline lookup yields CDR1 LGHNA and CDR2 YNFKEQ. The CDR3 region is CASSQDGTLVADTQYF. CDR3 sequence (DNA): TGTGCCAGCAGCCAAGATGGGACTCTTGTCGCAGATACGCAGTATTTT.

The V call is TRBV5-1, the J call TRBJ2-3; 8 nucleotides agree with TRBD1. V was clipped by 0 bases and J by 10 bases; unmatched bases: 10. The CDR3 is made up of 15 amino acids. The V gene's germline CDR1 is SGHRS and CDR2 YFSETQ. The CDR3 loop is CASSLAAGGGTAQYF. CDR3 DNA: TGCGCCAGCAGCTTGGCGGCAGGGGGCGGGACGGCGCAGTATTTT.

The chain has TRBV2 and TRBJ2-6; D call uncertain. CDR1 SNHLY and CDR2 FYNNEI come from the germline V gene. The CDR3 loop spans 16 amino acids. V lost 5 bases, J lost 1 base, and 12 bases lay in between. The CDR3 DNA follows: TGTGCCAGCAGTCGGGTCTTGGGTTCTGGGGCCAACGTCCTGACTTTC. Encoded protein: CASSRVLGSGANVLTF.

This clone occurred a few times. The rearrangement joins TRBV19 to TRBJ1-2, with 8 bases that match TRBD1. Germline V lookup: CDR1 LNHDA, CDR2 SQIVND (reference sequence). The CDR3 is made up of 13 amino acids. Trimming removed 4 bases from V and 6 bases from J; junction bases left unmatched: 4. DNA of the CDR3: TGTGCCAGTAGTACAGGGGGCGCAGATGGCTACACCTTC. It encodes CASSTGGADGYTF.

The J gene is TRBJ2-2, the V gene TRBV5-1; D is possibly TRBD1 (5 bases). Trimming took off 0 bases at V and 4 bases at J, with 7 bases between the two ends. CDR3 length: 14 residues. Germline CDR1 SGHRS, CDR2 YFSETQ. This CDR3 reads CASSLEGSTGELFF. DNA of the CDR3: TGCGCCAGCAGCTTGGAGGGGTCCACCGGGGAGCTGTTTTTT.

The rearrangement joins TRBV7-9 to TRBJ2-7; unclear D gene. Germline V gene sequence: CDR1 SEHNR, CDR2 FQNEAQ (reference sequence). V was shortened by 5 bases and J by 3 bases, with 17 bases between the two germline ends. CDR3 length: 15 residues. CDR3 residues: CASSAPRGLIYEQYF. The CDR3 nucleotides are TGTGCCAGCAGCGCCCCTAGAGGATTGATCTACGAGCAGTACTTC.

The table lists this clone with a few counts. The same CDR3 is also encoded by other DNA sequences in this sample. V is TRBV29-1 and J is TRBJ2-7; 11 nucleotides match TRBD2. Looked up from germline, CDR1 is SQVTM and CDR2 is ANQGSEA. V trimming: 5 bases; J trimming: 2 bases; junction bases outside the gene matches: 5. The CDR3 sequence is 14 residues long. The CDR3 coding sequence is TGCAGCGTTACTAGCGGGGGTCGAACCTACGAGCAGTACTTC. It translates to CSVTSGGRTYEQYF.

The rearrangement links TRBV19 to TRBJ2-3, with 10 bases fitting TRBD1. Per the germline V gene, CDR1 is LNHDA and CDR2 is SQIVND (reference sequence). CDR3 length: 16 amino acids. Trimming took 1 base from V and 1 from J; bases not matched to a gene: 2. The CDR3 protein is CASSIVGTGGTDTQYF. CDR3 in DNA: TGTGCCAGTAGTATAGTAGGGACAGGGGGCACAGATACGCAGTATTTT.

This chain connects TRBV5-4 to TRBJ2-5, with 11 bases matching TRBD2. The CDR3 consists of 15 residues. Per the germline V gene, CDR1 is SGHNT and CDR2 is YYREEE (reference sequence). Germline trimming cut 1 base from V and 1 base from J; bases unmatched to any gene: 0. Here the CDR3 DNA reads TGTGCCAGCAGCTTGACTAGCGGGAGCCAAGAGACCCAGTACTTC. Translating it yields CASSLTSGSQETQYF. Full variable domain (remainder filled in from reference TRBV5-4 and TRBJ2-5): ETGVTQSPTHLIKTRGQQVTLRCSSQSGHNTVSWYQQALGQGPQFIFQYYREEENGRGNFPPRFSGLQFPNYSSELNVNALELDDSALYLCASSLTSGSQETQYFGPGTRLLVL.

V usage is TRBV6-6 and J usage is TRBJ1-4, with D perhaps TRBD1 (6 bases). CDR3 size: 15 residues. Trimming pared 6 bases from V and 2 bases from J, leaving 13 bases between. CDR1 is MNHNY, CDR2 SVGAGI, per germline (reference sequence). The CDR3 loop is CASRGRGRTNEKLFF. The CDR3 DNA reads TGTGCCAGCAGAGGCAGGGGACGGACTAATGAAAAACTGTTTTTT.

In this sample, this clone turned up once. The J gene is TRBJ2-5, the V gene TRBV7-9; tentative D call: TRBD2 (5 bases). The germline V and J ends were trimmed by 5 bases and 4 bases, with 17 bases remaining between them. Germline V gives CDR1 SEHNR, CDR2 FQNEAQ (reference sequence). The CDR3 covers 15 residues. CDR3 sequence reads: CASSTSRPGIETQYF. The DNA for the CDR3 is TGTGCCAGCAGCACCAGCCGGCCGGGGATAGAGACCCAGTACTTC.

V is TRBV2 and J is TRBJ1-2, with unresolved D. The CDR3 totals 13 residues. V shed 6 bases and J shed 7 bases, with 15 bases lying between them. Germline CDR1 is SNHLY and CDR2 is FYNNEI. CDR3 nucleotide sequence: TGTGCCAGCAGCCCAGTGGCCTCGGGTGGCTACACCTTC. This sequence encodes CASSPVASGGYTF.

The chain couples TRBV6-5 to TRBJ1-1; TRBD1 aligns across 8 bases. Losses at the gene ends were 5 bases for V and 5 bases for J; bases not matched to a gene: 10. The CDR3 length is 15 residues. The germline V gene encodes CDR1 MNHEY and CDR2 SVGAGI. As DNA, the CDR3 is TGTGCCAGCAGTCCTAGCGGACAGGGTTGGACTGAAGCTTTCTTT. It encodes CASSPSGQGWTEAFF.